These 27 T cell receptor beta chains originate from one sample sequenced in a study of blood T cell repertoires in COVID-19. Generated by immunoSEQ multiplex PCR, the TCRdb table keeps only in-frame clones and is missing some. The repertoire holds about 300,000 clones, with nearly 90% as singletons. Input material: peripheral blood. Receptor source: a woman in her twenties or thirties with COVID-19, enrolled during active disease.

This CDR3 reads CASSSRTSGGASEQFF. DNA of the CDR3: TGTGCCAGCAGCTCCCGGACTAGCGGGGGGGCCAGCGAGCAGTTCTTC. V usage is TRBV11-3 and J usage is TRBJ2-1; 15 nucleotides match TRBD2. Germline CDR1 SGHNT, CDR2 YENEEA. The length of the CDR3 is 16 residues. The V gene end was trimmed by 4 bases and the J gene end by 10 bases; junction bases not matched to a gene: 8.

This chain joins TRBV9 and TRBJ1-2, with TRBD1 as a possible D gene (5 bases). The CDR3 spans 15 residues. The V gene lost 0 bases and the J gene lost 0 bases, with 9 bases spanning the gap. Germline V gene sequence: CDR1 SGDLS, CDR2 YYNGEE. DNA for the CDR3: TGTGCCAGCAGCGTAGCGGGGGGAGCTAACTATGGCTACACCTTC. This codes for CASSVAGGANYGYTF.

The J gene is TRBJ2-1, the V gene TRBV2, with D possibly TRBD2 on 5 matching bases. Germline V CDR1 and CDR2: SNHLY, FYNNEI. The CDR3 has 11 residues. V was cut by 3 bases and J by 15 bases, with 12 bases left in between. The chain's CDR3 is CASSDSGGAFF. CDR3 coding DNA: TGTGCCAGCAGTGACAGCGGTGGTGCGTTCTTC.

The V gene is TRBV27, the J gene TRBJ2-1; D may be TRBD2 (5 bases). The CDR3 spans 15 residues. Germline CDR1 reads MNHEY; CDR2 reads SMNVEV (reference sequence). V lost 5 bases, J lost 4 bases, and 15 bases lay in between. The DNA of the CDR3 is TGTGCCAGCAGTCTAGCCGGGAATCGATACAATGAGCAGTTCTTC. Its protein product is CASSLAGNRYNEQFF.

This clone was recorded a few times. The chain couples TRBV28 to TRBJ1-1; D gene ambiguous. V was clipped by 5 bases and J by 11 bases, with 15 bases between them. CDR1 is MDHEN and CDR2 is SYDVKM in the germline V gene. The length of the CDR3 is 12 residues. The CDR3: CASSLSRAGAFF. Written as DNA, the CDR3 is TGTGCCAGCAGTCTATCCCGAGCGGGCGCTTTCTTT.

As regards this clone: At one end, the junction sequence differs from germline, possibly due to a read error. The rearrangement uses TRBV11-2 and TRBJ2-1; 11 bases match TRBD2. The CDR3 loop spans 19 amino acids. Germline CDR1 and CDR2: SGHAT and FQNNGV. The CDR3 region is CARSLGVAGGPRMDNEQFF. In nucleotides, the CDR3 is TGTGCCCGCAGCTTGGGGGTAGCGGGGGGGCCTCGGATGGATAATGAGCAGTTCTTC.

The chain carries TRBV18 and TRBJ2-4; D is perhaps TRBD1 (6 bases). The CDR3 has 17 residues. V was clipped by 3 bases and J by 7 bases, with 22 bases between them. Germline CDR1 is KGHSH and CDR2 is LQKENI. CDR3 DNA: TGTGCCAGCTCACCTCGTCAACCGCAGGGGCTAGGGAACATTCAGTACTTC. Its translation is CASSPRQPQGLGNIQYF.

The chain couples TRBV10-3 to TRBJ1-1; D might be TRBD1 (6 bases). CDR1 ENHRY and CDR2 SYGVKD come from the germline V gene. This CDR3 spans 14 amino acids. V lost 6 bases and J 8 bases, leaving 19 bases between the germline ends. The CDR3: CAISQDSIGNEAFF. The CDR3 region has the DNA TGTGCCATCAGCCAGGACAGTATAGGCAACGAAGCTTTCTTT.

The chain employs TRBV4-1 and TRBJ2-7; TRBD2 matches 12 bases. The CDR3 covers 21 residues. Germline CDR1 reads MGHRA; CDR2 reads YSYEKL. The V and J ends lost 0 bases and 2 bases, in that order; junction bases with no gene match: 17. The CDR3 sequence is CASSQEVPRGWTSGATYEQYF. The CDR3 nucleotides read TGCGCCAGCAGCCAAGAGGTCCCACGAGGATGGACTAGCGGGGCTACCTACGAGCAGTACTTC.

J is TRBJ2-5 and V is TRBV4-2, with D unclear. Trimming removed 0 bases at V and 3 bases at J, with 11 bases between. This CDR3 is 15 amino acids long. The germline V gene encodes CDR1 LGHNA and CDR2 YNFKEQ. The CDR3 sequence is CASSQDFWQEETQYF. CDR3 bases: TGTGCCAGCAGCCAAGATTTTTGGCAGGAAGAGACCCAGTACTTC.

This chain joins TRBV29-1 and TRBJ1-4, with D tentatively TRBD1 (6 bases). The germline V and J ends were trimmed by 6 bases and 4 bases, with 12 bases remaining between them. The CDR3 loop spans 13 amino acids. CDR1 is SQVTM and CDR2 is ANQGSEA in the germline V gene. The CDR3 spells CSVSRTDNEKLFF. DNA for the CDR3: TGCAGCGTATCTAGGACAGATAATGAAAAACTGTTTTTT.

V and J are TRBV19 and TRBJ1-1; TRBD1 is a possible D gene (6 bases). The CDR3 sequence is 16 residues long. Trimming stripped 1 base from V and 0 bases from J, with 12 bases between. The germline V gene encodes CDR1 LNHDA and CDR2 SQIVND (reference sequence). The CDR3 region has the DNA TGTGCCAGTAGTATAGGACAGGTGGGTATGAACACTGAAGCTTTCTTT. Amino acids: CASSIGQVGMNTEAFF.

The gene calls are TRBV5-4 and TRBJ1-4, with 8 positions matching TRBD1. Trimming cost V 4 bases and J 7 bases; bases outside gene matches: 3. This CDR3 has 13 amino acids. Per the germline V gene, CDR1 is SGHNT and CDR2 is YYREEE (reference sequence). The CDR3, as DNA: TGTGCCAGCAGCACACAGGGGGGTGAAAAACTGTTTTTT. Its translation: CASSTQGGEKLFF.

This rearrangement joins TRBV20-1 to TRBJ1-5; D is uncertain. The CDR3 is 13 residues long. Looked up from germline, CDR1 is DFQATT and CDR2 is SNEGSKA (reference sequence). V lost 3 bases to trimming and J lost 4 bases, with 10 bases between them. This chain's CDR3 is CSASPMRNQPQHF. CDR3 sequence (DNA): TGCAGTGCTAGTCCGATGAGAAATCAGCCCCAGCATTTT.

The chain has TRBV19 and TRBJ1-1, with unresolved D. Between the trimmed V and J ends, which lost 0 bases and 4 bases, there was a span of 9 bases. The CDR3 runs to 14 residues. CDR1 is LNHDA and CDR2 is SQIVND in the germline V gene (reference sequence). DNA of the CDR3: TGTGCCAGTAGTATAGATTTCCGCGGCACTGAAGCTTTCTTT. This codes for CASSIDFRGTEAFF.

The chain has TRBV29-1 and TRBJ2-1; possibly TRBD2 for D (6 bases). This CDR3 spans 10 amino acids. The germline CDR1 and CDR2 sequences are SQVTM and ANQGSEA. Trimming stripped 6 bases from V and 9 bases from J, with 9 bases between. The CDR3 loop reads CSVAGFEQFF. CDR3 nucleotide sequence: TGCAGCGTGGCGGGGTTTGAGCAGTTCTTC.

The rearrangement joins TRBV27 to TRBJ1-2; 9 nucleotides match TRBD1. The CDR3 is 14 amino acids. CDR1 is MNHEY, CDR2 SMNVEV, per germline (reference sequence). V shed 7 bases and J 4 bases; nucleotides not matched to a gene: 7. The CDR3 coding sequence is TGTGCCAGCACCCGGACAGGGGACATCTATGGCTACACCTTC. Translated: CASTRTGDIYGYTF.

Remarks on this clone: Other DNA sequences within the sample encode an identical CDR3. The gene calls are TRBV12-3 or TRBV12-4 and TRBJ1-2; weak D call: TRBD1 (5 bases). The CDR3 contains 13 residues. Trimming cost V 6 bases and J 3 bases, with 11 bases left between them. In DNA, the CDR3 is TGTGCCAGCAGCCCGGACATCTACTATGGCTACACCTTC. Protein: CASSPDIYYGYTF.

This chain uses TRBV11-3 with TRBJ1-2, with D possibly being TRBD1 (5 bases). Germline V CDR1 and CDR2: SGHNT, YENEEA. The CDR3 consists of 9 residues. Trimming took off 11 bases at V and 8 bases at J, with 9 bases between the two ends. Here the CDR3 DNA reads TGTGCCGCCCAGGGCGGCTACACCTTC. It encodes CAAQGGYTF.

This rearrangement joins TRBV9 to TRBJ2-5, with D unresolved. The V end lost 0 bases, the J end lost 4 bases, and 7 bases lay between the germline ends. CDR1 is SGDLS, CDR2 YYNGEE, per germline. There are 13 residues in the CDR3. The CDR3, as DNA: TGTGCCAGCAGCGTAGGGCTCATAGAGACCCAGTACTTC. It encodes CASSVGLIETQYF.

The chain carries TRBV2 and TRBJ1-6; D gene unclear. CDR3 length: 14 amino acids. V lost 3 bases, J lost 14 bases, and 17 bases lay in between. Germline V gene sequence: CDR1 SNHLY, CDR2 FYNNEI. DNA of the CDR3: TGTGCCAGCAGTGACCGGCGGGCCAACTGGTCCCTCCACTTT. It codes for CASSDRRANWSLHF.

The V gene is TRBV19, the J gene TRBJ1-2; the D is unclear. The CDR3 has 14 amino acids. Germline V CDR1 and CDR2: LNHDA, SQIVND (reference sequence). With 7 bases removed from V and 0 bases from J, the gap between germline ends came to 12 bases. The CDR3 DNA is TGTGCCAGTACTCCCGAGAGTACTAACTATGGCTACACCTTC. Translating it yields CASTPESTNYGYTF. Together with reference TRBV19 and TRBJ1-2, the CDR3 gives the full variable domain: DGGITQSPKYLFRKEGQNVTLSCEQNLNHDAMYWYRQDPGQGLRLIYYSQIVNDFQKGDIAEGYSVSREKKESFPLTVTSAQKNPTAFYLCASTPESTNYGYTFGSGTRLTVV.

Notes on this clone: Other DNA sequences in this specimen translate into the identical CDR3. V gene TRBV12-3 or TRBV12-4 combines with J gene TRBJ1-1; the D is unclear. The ends were cut back, 4 bases at V and 2 bases at J, with 5 bases in the middle. This CDR3 region has 12 residues. CDR3 nucleotides: TGTGCCAGCAGTTACTTAAACACTGAAGCTTTCTTT. This codes for CASSYLNTEAFF.

This chain links TRBV11-2 with TRBJ1-2, with 8 nucleotides matching TRBD1. Germline V gene lookup returns CDR1 SGHAT and CDR2 FQNNGV. The CDR3 is 18 amino acids. With V trimmed by 6 bases and J by 1 base, 16 bases remained unmatched. The CDR3 region is CASSQTVGTGNYNYGYTF. The CDR3 DNA reads TGTGCCAGCAGTCAAACCGTCGGGACAGGAAATTATAACTATGGCTACACCTTC.

V gene TRBV2 combines with J gene TRBJ1-4, with D possibly being TRBD1 (6 bases). The CDR3 is 14 residues long. Germline CDR1 is SNHLY and CDR2 is FYNNEI. V shed 8 bases and J shed 3 bases, with 13 bases lying between them. CDR3 sequence (DNA): TGTGCCAGCCTCTCAGGGGAGTCTAATGAAAAACTGTTTTTT. Translated, it gives CASLSGESNEKLFF.

J is TRBJ1-4 and V is TRBV27, with 10 bases fitting TRBD1. This CDR3 comprises 15 residues. From germline, CDR1 is MNHEY and CDR2 SMNVEV (reference sequence). V shed 5 bases, J shed 8 bases, and the junction held 8 bases outside the gene matches. CDR3 coding DNA: TGTGCCAGCAGTCCGGGGACAGGGGCCTACGAAAAACTGTTTTTT. This gives the protein CASSPGTGAYEKLFF.

Regarding this clone: This sample includes further DNA sequences coding for the same CDR3. The V and J genes are TRBV19 and TRBJ1-1; TRBD1 aligns across 7 bases. Germline loops: CDR1 LNHDA, CDR2 SQIVND (reference sequence). The junction had 6 bases not matched to a gene; V was cut back by 4 bases and J by 1 base. The CDR3 is 15 amino acids. CDR3 nucleotides: TGTGCCAGTAGTACACTTGGGACAGCGAACACTGAAGCTTTCTTT. Its protein product is CASSTLGTANTEAFF.